The present T cell receptor (beta chain) was sequenced within a study of beta chain features in type 1 diabetes (dated by TCRdb to the late 2010s). About the study as a whole: No differences in mean age, gender distribution, total cell number or subset yield were found between patients and healthy donors. The study compared TCRB repertoires of sorted circulating CD4+ T cell subsets between recently diagnosed type 1 diabetes patients and matched healthy donors. A total of about 99,000,000 sorted cells were examined across all samples, and RNA yield correlated strongly with the number of cells per subset. Whereas all 28 donors provided naive and central memory subsets, regulatory and stem cell-like memory subsets were isolated from just 8 patients and about eight healthy donors.

From each donor, a single peripheral blood sample of around 120 mL on average was drawn into heparinised tubes. A BD FACSAria II and a panel including CD45RO, CCR7, CD25, CD127, CD95 and CD27 were used to sort naive, central memory, regulatory and stem cell-like memory CD4+ T cells. Every sorted population had a purity above 98%. PBMCs were separated immediately by Lymphoprep density gradient centrifugation and were stained directly, without being cultured. So that batch effects would be minimized, each experiment stained and sorted samples in pairs, pairing one healthy donor with one patient. The entire amount of isolated RNA was reverse transcribed using the High Capacity cDNA Reverse Transcription Kit, so the sequenced TCRB transcripts were expressed ones. Deep immunoSEQ sequencing was performed on naive, central memory and regulatory T cell samples, with an average of approximately 4 million total reads per sample. Sorted cells were lysed in RLT buffer and RNA was extracted with DNase-treated RNeasy Micro or Mini kits, depending on cell number. To prevent cross-contamination, every cell subset was processed on its own, while patient and healthy donor samples were processed together. TCRB sequences were amplified from cDNA with the immunoSEQ multiplex PCR, producing 87-bp fragments spanning the CDR3 region. The amplicons were sequenced using the Illumina HiSeq platform. From the authors' description of their analysis: PCR bias was corrected computationally using synthetic template baselines, and reads within Hamming distance 2 were collapsed, with unmergeable singletons discarded. Reads were aligned against IMGT so that V, D and J genes, CDR3 length and insertions or deletions at six rearrangement sites could be assigned. Clonotype counts were normalized to sorted cell number within each subset before computing true diversity and Gini coefficients with the tcR R package. Repertoire sharing was quantified using the overlap coefficient calculated on TCRB nucleotide sequences. Out-of-frame TCRB sequences from naive cells were analyzed to stand in for the pre-selection repertoire. TCRdb took this table from immuneACCESS and kept in-frame rearrangements with V and J called. Such tables lack part of the clones; where checked against another copy, unresolved V genes explain under half of the gap, and the rest is unexplained. V and J calls and clone size follow that table, whereas D and trimming were derived from the DNA. The sample table lists hundreds of thousands of clones, roughly 70% of them with a count of one. The ten largest clones add up to around 0.057% of the sample.

With respect to this clone: Its binding antigen is unknown. Per-base quality was not reported, and no clone a single base away is much larger than it.

The CDR1 and CDR2 encoded by the germline V gene (reference sequence) are GTSNPN and SVGIG. The CDR3 spans 11 residues, from the cysteine through the phenylalanine. The retained sequence is limited to the CDR3, 33 bases, with the frame set at the first base. V loses 2 bases of germline sequence and J loses 9 bases, and the interval between the two ends is 8 bases. Findings and caveats that apply to the study as a whole: Only small numbers of individuals were included in the HLA sub-analyses, which left unresolved whether HLA type had any influence on TCRB rearrangement. At VDJ recombination sites, patients with type 1 diabetes made fewer insertions and deleted more nucleotides, a pattern implying thymic rearrangement abnormalities. A moderate but significant shortening of TCRB CDR3 length was observed in type 1 diabetes patients in all four CD4+ subsets. PCR may preferentially amplify shorter templates, but because patient and control samples were amplified and corrected together, any resulting skew would affect both groups equally. Because cDNA rather than genomic DNA was sequenced, highly expressing activated cells could have been over-represented, although no difference in activation and CD3 levels was found between groups. The naive, central memory and regulatory TCRB repertoires appeared to resemble one another more closely among patients than among healthy donors.

The clonotype originates from a young man in good health. Specimen: naive CD4+ T cells from blood. The sample's cell subset or site label is to be understood as: true naive CD4+ T cells. The V and J genes are TRBV30 and TRBJ2-1, with TRBD2 as a weak D call on 5 bases. The DNA sequence is as follows: TGTGCCTGGAGTCTGGGGAGTGAGCAGTTCTTC. Its product reads: CAWSLGSEQFF. The reference TRBV30 and TRBJ2-1 proteins fill in what lies around the CDR3, so the full variable domain reads SQTIHQWPATLVQPVGSPLSLECTVEGTSNPNLYWYRQAAGRGLQLLFYSVGIGQISSEVPQNLSASRPQDRQFILSSKKLLLSDSGFYLCAWSLGSEQFFGPGTRLTVL.